This T cell receptor beta chain was obtained from a study of cytomegalovirus exposure and HLA in healthy donors. General study points: Per published accounts, TCR beta sequences correctly predicted the HLA-A and HLA-B alleles of most subjects. Researchers counted over 150 TCR beta chains as cytomegalovirus-associated.

The CDR3 runs to 13 residues. Trimming took off 5 bases at V and 9 bases at J, with 14 bases between the two ends. Germline CDR1 and CDR2: GTSNPN and SVGIG (reference sequence). Amplification used 60 Vbeta primers and 13 Jbeta primers. Generated by immunoSEQ multiplex PCR, the TCRdb table keeps only in-frame clones and is missing some. The sample yields approximately 200,000 clones, of which the top ten take up 0.65% to 0.75%. About this clone: Antigen unknown.

The receptor comes from a boy aged 5-17 years in good health and CMV-seronegative. Sample: PBMCs. The chain joins TRBV30 to TRBJ1-6; the D gene is possibly TRBD1 (5 bases). CDR3 loop: CAWGTWGVSPLHF. The CDR3 DNA reads TGTGCCTGGGGCACGTGGGGGGTTTCACCCCTCCACTTT.